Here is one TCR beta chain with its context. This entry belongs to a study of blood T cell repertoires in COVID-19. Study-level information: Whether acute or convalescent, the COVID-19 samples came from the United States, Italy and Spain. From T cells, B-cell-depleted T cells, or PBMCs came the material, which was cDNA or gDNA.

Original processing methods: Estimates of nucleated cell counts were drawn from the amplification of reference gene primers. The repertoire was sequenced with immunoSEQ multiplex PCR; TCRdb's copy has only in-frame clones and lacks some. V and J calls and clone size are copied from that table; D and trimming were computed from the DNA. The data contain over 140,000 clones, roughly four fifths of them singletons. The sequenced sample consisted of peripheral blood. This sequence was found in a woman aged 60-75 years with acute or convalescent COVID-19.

In nucleotides, the CDR3 is TGTGCCAGTAGTAGGACTAGCGGAAGTCAAGAGACCCAGTACTTC. It translates to CASSRTSGSQETQYF. V and J are TRBV19 and TRBJ2-5, with TRBD2 identical over 10 bases. Unmatched junction bases numbered 4, after V lost 4 bases and J lost 2 bases. The CDR3 loop spans 15 amino acids. CDR1 is LNHDA, CDR2 SQIVND, per germline (reference sequence).